Below, 17 T cell receptor beta chains from the same sample are listed, as sequenced in a study of blood T cell repertoires in COVID-19. The table came from immunoSEQ multiplex PCR; TCRdb's copy has only in-frame clones and leaves some out. The sample has fewer than 650,000 clones, approximately 88% seen once. The sample consisted of peripheral blood. The receptor set was obtained from a woman between 45 and 65 years old with COVID-19, enrolled during active disease.

The rearrangement links TRBV4-2 to TRBJ2-7; no definite D call. Trimming shortened V by 0 bases and J by 2 bases, and 11 bases separated the two germline ends. CDR3 size: 15 residues. Looked up from germline, CDR1 is LGHNA and CDR2 is YNFKEQ. The CDR3 region has the DNA TGTGCCAGCAGCCAAGACCCCGGTCTGACCTACGAGCAGTACTTC. Amino acid sequence: CASSQDPGLTYEQYF.

The CDR3 DNA is TGTGCCAGCAGCCCCGTATCGAACACCGGGGAGCTGTTTTTT. Its translation: CASSPVSNTGELFF. The chain recombines TRBV11-3 with TRBJ2-2; D gene uncertain. The germline V gene has CDR1 SGHNT and CDR2 YENEEA. The CDR3 is made up of 14 amino acids. V was shortened by 5 bases and J by 0 bases, with 7 bases between the two germline ends.

The chain has TRBV2 and TRBJ2-1; D is unresolved. This CDR3 has 12 residues. Deletions cut 8 bases from V and 5 bases from J, with 10 bases between. Germline CDR1 and CDR2: SNHLY and FYNNEI. The chain's CDR3 is CASRVSHNEQFF. The CDR3 nucleotides are TGTGCCAGCCGGGTTTCCCACAATGAGCAGTTCTTC.

The gene calls are TRBV19 and TRBJ1-5, with D tentatively TRBD1 (6 bases). CDR3 size: 12 residues. The germline gives CDR1 LNHDA, CDR2 SQIVND (reference sequence). V was shortened by 5 bases and J by 7 bases, with 9 bases between the two germline ends. The CDR3 protein is CASSPQGQPQHF. The CDR3 region has the DNA TGTGCCAGTAGTCCCCAGGGGCAGCCCCAGCATTTT.

The chain recombines TRBV2 with TRBJ2-2; D unclear. Germline V gene data show CDR1 as SNHLY and CDR2 as FYNNEI. CDR3 length: 12 amino acids. V lost 6 bases, J lost 4 bases, and 6 bases lay in between. DNA of the CDR3: TGTGCCAGCAGCGTGCGCACCGGGGAGCTGTTTTTT. Its protein product is CASSVRTGELFF.

The chain carries TRBV19 and TRBJ2-3; TRBD1 might be the D (6 bases). The germline gives CDR1 LNHDA, CDR2 SQIVND (reference sequence). The CDR3 loop spans 13 amino acids. V was clipped by 5 bases and J by 3 bases, with 9 bases between them. CDR3 region: CASSVTGTDTQYF. In nucleotides, the CDR3 is TGTGCCAGTAGTGTTACAGGGACAGATACGCAGTATTTT.

This clone has a single count. CDR3 DNA sequence: TGTGCCAGCGTTCCGGACAGGGGCGACTATGGCTACACCTTC. It translates to CASVPDRGDYGYTF. This chain links TRBV19 with TRBJ1-2; 9 nucleotides match TRBD1. J gave up 3 bases and V 9 bases, and 8 bases lay outside the gene matches. CDR3 length equals 14 residues. CDR1 is LNHDA, CDR2 SQIVND, per germline (reference sequence).

The gene calls are TRBV6-5 and TRBJ2-1, with a tentative D call TRBD1 (5 bases). This CDR3 spans 13 amino acids. Trimming pared 6 bases from V and 12 bases from J, leaving 18 bases between. The V gene's germline CDR1 is MNHEY and CDR2 SVGAGI. CDR3 loop: CASRDPAAQGQFF. The CDR3 nucleotides read TGTGCCAGCAGGGACCCCGCCGCTCAGGGGCAGTTCTTC.

The chain joins TRBV5-1 to TRBJ1-2; D is perhaps TRBD1 (5 bases). Per germline, CDR1 SGHRS and CDR2 YFSETQ. The CDR3 runs to 14 residues. V lost 3 bases and J 6 bases, leaving 15 bases between the germline ends. CDR3 sequence (DNA): TGCGCCAGCAGCTCGGCGGGACCTATCCATGGCTACACCTTC. This encodes CASSSAGPIHGYTF.

The chain uses TRBV5-4 and TRBJ2-3; 7 bases map to TRBD2. CDR3 size: 15 residues. Trimming cost V 4 bases and J 0 bases; bases outside gene matches: 5. Germline-derived CDR1 and CDR2 are SGHNT and YYREEE (reference sequence). The CDR3 DNA reads TGTGCCAGCAGCACCGGGCGGGGGAGCACAGATACGCAGTATTTT. Residues: CASSTGRGSTDTQYF.

The rearrangement uses TRBV3-1 (or the pseudogene TRBV3-2) and TRBJ2-7, with TRBD1 matching 7 bases. J was trimmed by 2 bases and V by 3 bases; bases with no gene match: 10. Germline V gene lookup returns CDR1 LGHDT and CDR2 YNNKEL (reference sequence). The CDR3 sequence is 16 residues long. CDR3 coding DNA: TGTGCCAGCAGCCAGCTACAGGGGTCTGCACCCTACGAGCAGTACTTC. Translation: CASSQLQGSAPYEQYF.

The chain links TRBV27 to TRBJ1-1, with D possibly TRBD1 on 5 matching bases. CDR1 is MNHEY, CDR2 SMNVEV, per germline (reference sequence). Trimming left V 0 bases short and J 4 bases short, with 12 bases between. This CDR3 comprises 15 residues. The CDR3 here is CASSLSARQGTEAFF. As DNA, the CDR3 is TGTGCCAGCAGTTTATCAGCCCGGCAGGGCACTGAAGCTTTCTTT.

The J gene is TRBJ1-2, the V gene TRBV29-1; 7 bases fit TRBD1. This CDR3 has 14 residues. The trim removed 0 bases at V and 4 bases at J, leaving 5 bases unmatched. From germline, CDR1 is SQVTM and CDR2 ANQGSEA. This CDR3 reads CSVEDQGGFYGYTF. CDR3 DNA: TGCAGCGTTGAAGATCAGGGGGGCTTCTATGGCTACACCTTC.

This clone was observed once. The chain carries TRBV6-5 and TRBJ2-7, with 15 bases matching TRBD2. J lost 1 base, V lost 8 bases, and 3 bases had no gene match. Germline V lookup: CDR1 MNHEY, CDR2 SVGAGI. The CDR3 loop spans 15 amino acids. CDR3 in amino acids: CASWGLAGGSYEQYF. The CDR3 DNA is TGTGCCAGCTGGGGACTAGCGGGGGGTTCCTACGAGCAGTACTTC.

Concerning this clone itself: At the DNA level, this CDR3 is encoded by other sequences in the same sample as well. V gene TRBV29-1 combines with J gene TRBJ1-1; 11 nucleotides line up with TRBD1. Per the germline V gene, CDR1 is SQVTM and CDR2 is ANQGSEA. The ends lost 6 bases at V and 1 base at J; junction bases unmatched: 1. The CDR3 sequence is 13 residues long. CDR3: CSVGTGGNTEAFF. CDR3 coding DNA: TGCAGCGTCGGGACAGGGGGGAACACTGAAGCTTTCTTT.

The V and J genes are TRBV24-1 and TRBJ2-5, with TRBD1 as a possible D gene (6 bases). CDR1 and CDR2 from the germline V gene are KGHDR and SFDVKD. The germline V and J ends were trimmed by 2 bases and 5 bases, with 11 bases remaining between them. CDR3 size: 14 residues. In DNA, the CDR3 is TGTGCCACCAGTGATTCAGGGGCCGAGGAGACCCAGTACTTC. Translation: CATSDSGAEETQYF.

The chain has TRBV27 and TRBJ1-4; TRBD1 aligns across 8 bases. The CDR3 has 15 amino acids. After removal of 5 bases from V and 3 bases from J, the junction contained 5 bases not matched to a gene. Germline V CDR1 and CDR2: MNHEY, SMNVEV (reference sequence). Here the CDR3 DNA reads TGTGCCAGCAGTCCCAACAGGGGGGCTAATGAAAAACTGTTTTTT. It codes for CASSPNRGANEKLFF.